This entry is about one T cell receptor (beta chain). Germline V gene data show CDR1 as MNHNS and CDR2 as SASEGT. The CDR3 spans 14 residues. V dropped 2 bases and J dropped 4; count of bases not matched to a gene: 4. TCRdb's copy holds only in-frame clones and misses some; the assay was immunoSEQ multiplex PCR. Of about 41,000 clones in the sample, around 81% were seen once. The sample belongs to a study of OX40 agonist ivuxolimab in advanced cancers. Study context: Among those treated, three patients had partial responses, one with hepatocellular carcinoma and two with cutaneous melanoma.

This chain links TRBV6-1 with TRBJ2-5, with 7 bases matching TRBD2. Sequencing was performed on CD4+ or CD8+ T cells sorted from blood, taken in a trial of the OX40 agonist ivuxolimab. The sequence derives from an adult with an advanced solid tumor such as melanoma, head and neck, liver or kidney cancer. The CDR3 DNA follows: TGTGCCAGCAGTGAAAGCGGGGTTCCAGAGACCCAGTACTTC. It specifies CASSESGVPETQYF.